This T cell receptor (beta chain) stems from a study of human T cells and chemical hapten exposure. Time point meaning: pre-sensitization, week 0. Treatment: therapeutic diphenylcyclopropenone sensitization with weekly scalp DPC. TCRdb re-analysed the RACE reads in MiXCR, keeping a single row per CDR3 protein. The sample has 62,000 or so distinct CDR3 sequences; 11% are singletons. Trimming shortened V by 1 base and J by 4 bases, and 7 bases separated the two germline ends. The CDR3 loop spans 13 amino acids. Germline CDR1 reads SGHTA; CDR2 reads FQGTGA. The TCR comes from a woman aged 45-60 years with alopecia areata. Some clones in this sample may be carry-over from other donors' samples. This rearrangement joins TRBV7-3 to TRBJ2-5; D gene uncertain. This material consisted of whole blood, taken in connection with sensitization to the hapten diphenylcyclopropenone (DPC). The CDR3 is CASSLIPRETQYF. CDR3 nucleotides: TGTGCCAGCAGCTTAATTCCAAGAGAGACCCAGTACTTC.